This TCR beta chain was documented in a study of blood T cell repertoires in COVID-19. For the study at large: T cells, B-cell-depleted T cells, or PBMCs provided the cDNA or gDNA that served as material.

Participants' own reports of clinical history determined their cohort assignment. Clones were read by immunoSEQ multiplex PCR, and TCRdb kept only the in-frame ones, dropping some. The table shows 400,000 or so clones, with 90% occurring only once. CDR3 length equals 13 residues. The V gene lost 6 bases and the J gene lost 8 bases, with 11 bases spanning the gap. In germline, CDR1 is MNHEY, CDR2 SVGAGI. This receptor was taken from a man younger than 35 who had recovered from COVID-19. The specimen was PBMCs or T cells enriched from blood (not recorded which). The J gene is TRBJ1-6, the V gene TRBV6-5; D remains unclear. The CDR3 sequence is CASRPNRDSPLHF. CDR3 DNA: TGTGCCAGCAGACCTAACCGGGATTCACCCCTCCACTTT.